Listed below are T cell receptor beta chains from one sample, sequenced in a study of CXCR3-negative and CXCR3-positive naive CD8 T cells. TCRdb reanalyzed the 5' RACE reads, giving one entry per CDR3 protein sequence and no DNA. The specimen's table records 120,000 to 150,000 distinct CDR3 sequences. The sequenced sample was naive CXCR3+ CD8+ T cells from blood. The receptors stem from a human donor in good health. Some clones in this sample may be carry-over from other donors' samples. CDR3s include the opening cysteine and the closing phenylalanine or tryptophan.

V: TRBV25-1
J: TRBJ1-1
CDR3: CASRLTDLNTEAFF

V: TRBV10-3
J: TRBJ2-5
CDR3: CAISELTDQETQYF

V: TRBV5-1
J: TRBJ2-7
CDR3: CASSLDGYEQYF

V: TRBV9
J: TRBJ2-7
CDR3: CASSRWDSYEQYF

V: TRBV5-1
J: TRBJ2-1
CDR3: CASSWAGAGASYNEQFF

V: TRBV20-1
J: TRBJ2-4
CDR3: CSARDEPGLAKNIQYF

V: TRBV30
J: TRBJ2-3
CDR3: CAWSGGDPSSTDTQYF

V: TRBV27
J: TRBJ2-2
CDR3: CASSLSGGAGGHHPNTGELFF

V: TRBV4-2
J: TRBJ1-2
CDR3: CASSQDNEGALPFGYTF

V: TRBV4-1
J: TRBJ2-5
CDR3: CASSLTTLDRGLYF